Listed below are T cell receptor beta chains from one sample, sequenced in a study of T cell responses to AZD1222 COVID-19 vaccine. Sequenced by immunoSEQ multiplex PCR; TCRdb stores in-frame clones only, minus some. Of more than 120,000 clones listed, about 93% are singletons. This material consisted of peripheral blood, taken on day 0 of AZD1222 vaccination. Receptor source: an adult in good health. CDR3s include the opening cysteine and the closing phenylalanine or tryptophan. A D gene is named only where the DNA matches it firmly. Size tells how often a clone was seen (once, few, many) or the class of an expanded clone, and some rows leave it out.

TRBJ1-4 NA NA TRBV7-2 TGTGCCAGCAGCTTAGAGGTGGGCCGGGGGGAAAAACTGTTTTTT CASSLEVGRGEKLFF
TRBJ1-5 NA TRBD1 TRBV7-6 TGTGCCAGCAGCCTCCCGACAGGGATTCTGTTATGTAGCAATCAGCCCCAGCATTTT CASSLPTGILLCSNQPQHF
TRBJ1-2 few NA TRBV9 TGTGCCAGCAGCGAACAGGGAACCTATGGCTACACCTTC CASSEQGTYGYTF
TRBJ2-1 NA TRBD1 TRBV19 TGTGCCAGCCGGGACAGGGGATGGGATGAGCAGTTCTTC CASRDRGWDEQFF
TRBJ2-6 NA NA TRBV5-4 TGTGCCAGCAGCCGGGACGTGACCGGGGCCAACGTCCTGACTTTC CASSRDVTGANVLTF
TRBJ2-7 NA NA TRBV7-7 TGTGCTAGCAGCTTAAGGGACGGCTACGAGCAGTACTTC CASSLRDGYEQYF
TRBJ2-2 NA TRBD1 TRBV5-6 TGTGCCAGCAGCTTGTTCGGACAGGGATGGTACGGGGAGCTGTTTTTT CASSLFGQGWYGELFF
TRBJ2-7 NA TRBD1 TRBV19 TGTGCCAGTACGGGACAGGGGAGGGCCTCCCCCTACGAGCAGTACTTC CASTGQGRASPYEQYF
TRBJ2-3 NA TRBD2 TRBV11-3 TGTGCCAGCAGCTTAGGAGCGGGAGTTGAAAGCACAGATACGCAGTATTTT CASSLGAGVESTDTQYF
TRBJ1-4 NA TRBD1 TRBV2 TGTGCCAGCAGTGAAGGGGACAGGGGACATGAAAAACTGTTTTTT CASSEGDRGHEKLFF
TRBJ1-3 NA NA TRBV19 TGTGCCAGTAGGAAAGAAACGGCCGGAAACACCATATATTTT CASRKETAGNTIYF
TRBJ1-4 NA NA TRBV18 TGTGCCAGCTCACCGCAGGGAGCAACTAATGAAAAACTGTTTTTT CASSPQGATNEKLFF
TRBJ1-3 NA NA TRBV19 TGTGCCAGTACTAAGACAAGACCTCACTCTGGAAACACCATATATTTT CASTKTRPHSGNTIYF
TRBJ1-2 NA NA TRBV27 TGTGCCAGCAGTAGCGGCAGGGCCCCCGGTAATGGCTACACCTTC CASSSGRAPGNGYTF
TRBJ1-2 NA NA TRBV5-4 TGTGCCAGCAGCCCCGGAGGGTATGGCTACACCTTC CASSPGGYGYTF
TRBJ1-4 NA NA TRBV7-9 TGTGCCAGCTCACTGGGCACGAATGAAAAACTGTTTTTT CASSLGTNEKLFF
TRBJ1-4 NA NA TRBV27 TGTGCCAGCAGTTTATCCCCCTCGGGTCCGTTTGAAAAACTGTTTTTT CASSLSPSGPFEKLFF
TRBJ1-2 NA NA TRBV28 TGTGCCAGCAGTTTATTAAACTATGGCTACACCTTC CASSLLNYGYTF
TRBJ2-7 NA NA TRBV25-1 TGTGCCAGCAGCTCTCCCGGGACTGAGTACGAGCAGTACTTC CASSSPGTEYEQYF
TRBJ1-2 once NA TRBV5-4 TGTGCCAGCAGGGGAATAGGACAGAACTATGGCTACACCTTC CASRGIGQNYGYTF
TRBJ1-1 NA NA TRBV19 TGTGCCAGTAGTATCACCCACTCAGGGGCTAACACTGAAGCTTTCTTT CASSITHSGANTEAFF
TRBJ2-2 NA NA TRBV7-2 TGTGCCAGCAGCTTAGTCAGGAACACCGGGGAGCTGTTTTTT CASSLVRNTGELFF
TRBJ1-1 NA TRBD1 TRBV5-8 TGTGCCAGCAGCTCCGGACAGGGGTACACTGAAGCTTTCTTT CASSSGQGYTEAFF
TRBJ2-1 NA TRBD2 TRBV19 TGTGCCAGCACTAGCGGGACCTACAATGAGCAGTTCTTC CASTSGTYNEQFF
TRBJ2-2 NA NA TRBV7-2 TGTGCCAGCAGCGCCACGCAGGGCACCGGGGAGCTGTTTTTT CASSATQGTGELFF
TRBJ2-7 NA NA TRBV6-5 TGTGCCAGCAGTTACTCGAGGGACATAAACTACGAGCAGTACTTC CASSYSRDINYEQYF
TRBJ1-6 NA NA TRBV7-2 TGTGCCAGCAGGCGGGATTTGGATTCACCCCTCCACTTT CASRRDLDSPLHF
TRBJ1-1 once NA TRBV2 TGTGCCAGCATTTTACCGGGAGACGCGAACACTGAAGCTTTCTTT CASILPGDANTEAFF
TRBJ2-3 once TRBD2 TRBV6-2/TRBV6-3 TGTGCCAGCAGTCCAGCCGGACTAGCGGGAGGACGGACGCAGTATTTT CASSPAGLAGGRTQYF
TRBJ1-5 NA NA TRBV6-5 TGTGCCAGCCAGGGTACCGGCCAGCCCCAGCATTTT CASQGTGQPQHF
TRBJ2-4 NA TRBD1 TRBV19 TGTGCCAGTAGTATAGGGGACAGGGGGCGGGACATTCAGTACTTC CASSIGDRGRDIQYF
TRBJ1-2 NA NA TRBV2 TGTGCCAGCAGTGTTGATGAGTCTTATGGCTACACCTTC CASSVDESYGYTF
TRBJ2-7 NA TRBD2 TRBV5-4 TGTGCCAGCACCCCCCAGACTAGCGGGAGGGCGTGGACCTACGAGCAGTACTTC CASTPQTSGRAWTYEQYF
TRBJ2-5 NA NA TRBV7-2 TGTGCCAGCAGCCACCCAAGTGGGACCCAGTACTTC CASSHPSGTQYF
TRBJ2-1 NA TRBD2 TRBV19 TGTGCCAGTAGTATAGACCCTCGACTAGCGAACTACAATGAGCAGTTCTTC CASSIDPRLANYNEQFF
TRBJ1-2 NA TRBD1 TRBV6-4 TGTGCCTCCAGGGGGCCTGGCGGCTACACCTTC CASRGPGGYTF
TRBJ2-1 NA TRBD2 TRBV19 TGTGCCAGTAGTATTGGGTTCGGGACTAGCGGGACCCCGACCTACAATGAGCAGTTCTTC CASSIGFGTSGTPTYNEQFF
TRBJ2-7 NA TRBD2 TRBV11-2 TGTGCCAGCAGCTCAGATCGGGGACTAGCGGGGGGGAAGGTCTACGAGCAGTACTTC CASSSDRGLAGGKVYEQYF
TRBJ1-6 NA NA TRBV18 TGTGCCAGCTCACCACCAGGTGGTAGGGGTAATTCACCCCTCCACTTT CASSPPGGRGNSPLHF
TRBJ2-7 NA TRBD2 TRBV4-3 TGCGCCAGCAGCCAAGATAGGGACTATCTCTACGAGCAGTACTTC CASSQDRDYLYEQYF
TRBJ1-1 NA NA TRBV7-9 TGTGCCAGCAGCTTAGAGTTCCAAGTGGCCTTT CASSLEFQVAF
TRBJ1-1 NA NA TRBV6-5 TGTGCCAGCAGTTTGAGGGTTTCAATGAACACTAAAGCTTTCTTT CASSLRVSMNTKAFF
TRBJ2-3 NA TRBD1 TRBV28 TGTGCCAGCAGCTTAAAGACAGGGTTTGGCACAGATACGCAGTATTTT CASSLKTGFGTDTQYF
TRBJ1-2 NA NA TRBV18 TGTGCCAGCTCACCACCTTCCCGGGATGGCTACACCTTC CASSPPSRDGYTF
TRBJ1-2 NA TRBD1 TRBV5-1 TGCGCCAGCAGCTTGGCGGACAGGGGGCTTCAGGACTATGGCTACACCTTC CASSLADRGLQDYGYTF
TRBJ2-1 NA TRBD1 TRBV11-3 TGTGCCAGCAGCCCCGGTGTAGGACAGGGGGAGTACAATGAGCAGTTCTTC CASSPGVGQGEYNEQFF
TRBJ1-2 NA TRBD1 TRBV5-1 TGCGCCAGCAGCTGGAAAGGGGGCGCCTCTAACTATGGCTACACCTTC CASSWKGGASNYGYTF
TRBJ1-2 NA NA TRBV5-4 TGTGCCAGCAGCTCCATGGGGGGTCGGTTTAACTATGGCTACACCTTC CASSSMGGRFNYGYTF
TRBJ2-7 NA NA TRBV5-1 TGCGCCAGCAGCCCCACGGGAAAATACGAGCAGTACTTC CASSPTGKYEQYF
TRBJ1-5 NA NA TRBV30 TGTGCCTGGAAGGGCGGAAATAGCAATCAGCCCCAGCATTTT CAWKGGNSNQPQHF
TRBJ1-1 NA NA TRBV3-1/TRBV3-2 TGTGCCAGCAGCCAAGATGGGGTGAACACTGAAGCTTTCTTT CASSQDGVNTEAFF
TRBJ2-1 NA NA TRBV3-1/TRBV3-2 TGTGCCAGCAGCTACGTCCACAATGAGCAGTTCTTC CASSYVHNEQFF
TRBJ2-7 NA TRBD2 TRBV29-1 TGCAGCGCCCGTCTGGCCCGGGAGGGCTACGAGCAGTACTTC CSARLAREGYEQYF
TRBJ2-7 NA TRBD1 TRBV6-1 TGTGCCAGCATGTCACAGGGGGTCTACGAGCAGTACTTC CASMSQGVYEQYF
TRBJ2-2 NA TRBD2 TRBV27 TGTGCCAGCAGTTTACGGCGGGGGGCTTCCTCGGACACCGGGGAGCTGTTTTTT CASSLRRGASSDTGELFF